These 23 T cell receptor beta chains were sequenced from one sample in a study of T cell responses to AZD1222 COVID-19 vaccine (TCRdb year 2021). Per the publication, the time point label means: baseline before first vaccination. Libraries were built with the immunoSEQ multiplex PCR assay. The table was pulled from immuneACCESS by TCRdb, which kept in-frame rearrangements only. Such tables lose some clones; where checked, under half of the loss comes from unresolved V genes, and the rest has no known cause. The sample table records 90,000 to 120,000 clones; over 75% of these occur just once. Of the sample, over 7.5% falls within the top ten clones. Sample: peripheral blood, taken on day 0 of AZD1222 vaccination. The receptors stem from an adult in good health.

The rearrangement uses TRBV6-1 and TRBJ2-3, with 7 bases aligning to TRBD2. V was pared by 3 bases and J by 10 bases, with 4 bases of the junction left unmatched. This CDR3 is built from 12 residues. Germline V gives CDR1 MNHNS, CDR2 SASEGT. The CDR3 DNA reads as TGTGCCAGCAGTGACGAGGGGAGGGCGCAGTATTTT. Translated, it gives CASSDEGRAQYF.

The chain carries TRBV18 and TRBJ2-7, with 7 bases lining up with TRBD1. Germline trimming cut 4 bases from V and 2 bases from J; bases unmatched to any gene: 11. CDR1 and CDR2 (germline): KGHSH, LQKENI. There are 16 residues in the CDR3. CDR3 DNA sequence: TGTGCCAGCTCACAAGAAGGGACAGTGACTACCTACGAGCAGTACTTC. Translated, it gives CASSQEGTVTTYEQYF.

The sample holds a few counts of this clone. The chain joins TRBV2 to TRBJ2-1; TRBD1 matches 9 bases. Germline V gives CDR1 SNHLY, CDR2 FYNNEI. The CDR3 has 17 amino acids. The V and J ends lost 4 bases and 3 bases, in that order; junction bases with no gene match: 10. CDR3 residues: CASSVPGQGLHYNEQFF. The CDR3 DNA reads as TGTGCCAGCAGTGTCCCGGGACAGGGTCTCCACTACAATGAGCAGTTCTTC.

The chain uses TRBV4-1 and TRBJ2-1; 8 bases line up with TRBD1. The CDR3 extends over 16 amino acids. Germline V gene data show CDR1 as MGHRA and CDR2 as YSYEKL. The ends lost 3 bases at V and 7 bases at J; junction bases unmatched: 11. CDR3 amino acids: CASSHPDRGVKNEQFF. CDR3 sequence (DNA): TGCGCCAGCAGCCATCCCGACAGGGGTGTAAAGAATGAGCAGTTCTTC.

DNA for the CDR3: TGTGCCAGCAGTTCATCCCGGGACTCTAAGAACACCGGGGAGCTGTTTTTT. Translating it yields CASSSSRDSKNTGELFF. The V call is TRBV28, the J call TRBJ2-2; tentatively, D is TRBD2 (6 bases). This CDR3 spans 17 amino acids. Germline-derived CDR1 and CDR2 are MDHEN and SYDVKM. V gave up 4 bases and J gave up 1 base, with 16 bases separating them.

The rearrangement links TRBV4-2 to TRBJ1-5; no firm D call. This CDR3 has 13 residues. The V end was cut by 1 base, the J end by 5 bases, with 6 bases between. Germline V gene lookup returns CDR1 LGHNA and CDR2 YNFKEQ. The CDR3 reads CASSQAGYQPQHF. The CDR3 bases are TGTGCCAGCAGCCAAGCAGGATATCAGCCCCAGCATTTT.

This clone was counted only a few times. The rearrangement links TRBV6-2 or TRBV6-3 to TRBJ2-3; D ambiguous. V gave up 0 bases and J gave up 12 bases, with 10 bases separating them. Germline CDR1 MNHEY, CDR2 SVGEGT. This CDR3 has 12 residues. CDR3: CASSYSQKRQYF. As DNA, the CDR3 is TGTGCCAGCAGTTACTCACAAAAGAGACAGTATTTT.

This sequence joins TRBV5-6 and TRBJ2-1; D possibly corresponds to TRBD2 (6 bases). V was trimmed by 4 bases and J by 5 bases, leaving 19 bases between them. The length of the CDR3 is 16 residues. From germline, CDR1 is SGHDT and CDR2 YYEEEE. The CDR3 DNA follows: TGTGCCAGCAGCCGTATAGCGGTCTACAATAACAATGAGCAGTTCTTC. Residues: CASSRIAVYNNNEQFF.

The chain joins TRBV5-8 to TRBJ2-5; 7 bases are shared with TRBD2. The germline V gene encodes CDR1 SGHTS and CDR2 YDEGEE. This CDR3 has 16 residues. V trimming: 2 bases; J trimming: 5 bases; junction bases outside the gene matches: 12. This chain's CDR3 is CASSFGNLAGPETQYF. The DNA for the CDR3 is TGTGCCAGCAGCTTTGGCAACTTAGCGGGCCCCGAGACCCAGTACTTC.

The chain is built from TRBV7-9 and TRBJ2-3; 7 bases map to TRBD2. The V segment lost 7 bases and the J segment 4 bases; nucleotides outside the gene matches: 8. The length of the CDR3 is 14 residues. The germline V gene has CDR1 SEHNR and CDR2 FQNEAQ (reference sequence). The CDR3 DNA follows: TGTGCCAGCATCCGGCGGGAGTCGGCAGATACGCAGTATTTT. It is translated as CASIRRESADTQYF.

The rearrangement links TRBV5-8 to TRBJ1-1; 8 bases line up with TRBD1. Looked up from germline, CDR1 is SGHTS and CDR2 is YDEGEE. V lost 0 bases, J lost 5 bases, and 3 bases stayed unmatched. This CDR3 is built from 14 residues. The CDR3 bases are TGTGCCAGCAGCTTGGAACAGGGGGGGACTGAAGCTTTCTTT. Translated, it gives CASSLEQGGTEAFF.

This chain uses TRBV19 with TRBJ2-7; TRBD2 is a possible D gene (5 bases). Deletions cut 1 base from V and 2 bases from J, with 15 bases between. Germline V CDR1 and CDR2: LNHDA, SQIVND (reference sequence). There are 16 residues in the CDR3. CDR3 DNA: TGTGCCAGTAGTATAGCTCAAGCGTACGGGACCTACGAGCAGTACTTC. Its protein is CASSIAQAYGTYEQYF.

The gene calls are TRBV5-4 and TRBJ2-2; weak D call: TRBD2 (6 bases). The CDR3 consists of 15 residues. Germline CDR1 is SGHNT and CDR2 is YYREEE (reference sequence). Trimming pared 4 bases from V and 3 bases from J, leaving 13 bases between. The CDR3 region is CASSPGRGYTGELFF. The CDR3 nucleotides read TGTGCCAGCAGCCCCGGGCGGGGCTACACCGGGGAGCTGTTTTTT.

The chain recombines TRBV6-5 with TRBJ2-3; the match to TRBD2 covers 12 bases. Germline V gives CDR1 MNHEY, CDR2 SVGAGI. Unmatched junction bases numbered 7, after V lost 6 bases and J lost 6 bases. The CDR3 has 15 amino acids. The CDR3 DNA follows: TGTGCCAGCAGGGAGACTAGCGGGAGTTTGGATACGCAGTATTTT. Amino acids: CASRETSGSLDTQYF.

The chain couples TRBV27 to TRBJ2-7; 9 bases fit TRBD2. CDR3 size: 17 residues. The ends lost 4 bases at V and 1 base at J; junction bases unmatched: 11. Germline loops: CDR1 MNHEY, CDR2 SMNVEV (reference sequence). The DNA for the CDR3 is TGTGCCAGCAGTTCCAAGAAGATAGCGGGAGTATCCTACGAGCAGTACTTC. It encodes CASSSKKIAGVSYEQYF.

This clone was counted only a few times. The J gene is TRBJ1-1, the V gene TRBV28; TRBD1 agrees at 9 bases. The junction had 6 bases not matched to a gene; V was cut back by 6 bases and J by 4 bases. Germline V gene sequence: CDR1 MDHEN, CDR2 SYDVKM. The CDR3 runs to 14 residues. CDR3 DNA: TGTGCCAGCAGGGGGACAGGGAGGGCCACTGAAGCTTTCTTT. The encoded protein is CASRGTGRATEAFF. The full variable domain, its missing parts supplied by reference TRBV28 and TRBJ1-1, is DVKVTQSSRYLVKRTGEKVFLECVQDMDHENMFWYRQDPGLGLRLIYFSYDVKMKEKGDIPEGYSVSREKKERFSLILESASTNQTSMYLCASRGTGRATEAFFGQGTRLTVV.

V gene TRBV7-3 combines with J gene TRBJ1-1; a possible D gene is TRBD1 (5 bases). CDR1 SGHTA and CDR2 FQGTGA come from the germline V gene. CDR3 size: 13 residues. With 5 bases removed from V and 7 bases from J, the gap between germline ends came to 14 bases. The CDR3 sequence: CASSPQGPFEAFF. As DNA, the CDR3 is TGTGCCAGCAGCCCCCAGGGTCCTTTTGAAGCTTTCTTT.

This chain joins TRBV6-5 and TRBJ1-1; TRBD1 agrees at 7 bases. The ends lost 0 bases at V and 5 bases at J; junction bases unmatched: 3. The CDR3 is 14 residues long. Germline V gene sequence: CDR1 MNHEY, CDR2 SVGAGI. The CDR3 sequence is CASSYSTGWTEAFF. The CDR3 coding sequence is TGTGCCAGCAGTTACTCGACAGGGTGGACTGAAGCTTTCTTT.

Of note for this clone: The sample contains more than one DNA sequence encoding this CDR3. This chain joins TRBV18 and TRBJ2-1; no definite D call. The V end was cut by 6 bases, the J end by 5 bases, with 5 bases between. The germline CDR1 and CDR2 sequences are KGHSH and LQKENI. This CDR3 comprises 11 residues. CDR3 amino acids: CASSRDNEQFF. CDR3 DNA: TGTGCCAGCTCGCGAGACAATGAGCAGTTCTTC.

This clone is a singleton in its sample. This rearrangement joins TRBV7-2 to TRBJ2-7, with TRBD1 identical over 10 bases. Germline V gene data show CDR1 as SGHTA and CDR2 as FQGNSA. CDR3 length: 14 residues. J lost 4 bases, V lost 6 bases, and 6 bases had no gene match. The CDR3 region has the DNA TGTGCCAGCAGTTATCGACAGGGGGCTTACGAGCAGTACTTC. It codes for CASSYRQGAYEQYF.

The chain joins TRBV28 to TRBJ2-7; TRBD2 aligns across 8 bases. The CDR3 is 16 residues long. Looked up from germline, CDR1 is MDHEN and CDR2 is SYDVKM. With 4 bases clipped from V and 3 bases from J, the junction kept 11 bases outside the gene matches. DNA for the CDR3: TGTGCCAGCAGTTCTCTTCAGGCGGGAGGCCTCTACGAGCAGTACTTC. Protein: CASSSLQAGGLYEQYF.

The rearrangement uses TRBV27 and TRBJ2-1, with a tentative D call TRBD2 (6 bases). Germline loops: CDR1 MNHEY, CDR2 SMNVEV (reference sequence). The CDR3 totals 14 residues. Trimming stripped 6 bases from V and 2 bases from J, with 11 bases between. In DNA, the CDR3 is TGTGCCAGCAGCCCCCGGACTACCTACAATGAGCAGTTCTTC. The encoded protein is CASSPRTTYNEQFF.

The chain combines TRBV27 with TRBJ2-2; 10 nucleotides line up with TRBD2. The trim removed 0 bases at V and 7 bases at J, leaving 17 bases unmatched. The length of the CDR3 is 20 residues. Looked up from germline, CDR1 is MNHEY and CDR2 is SMNVEV (reference sequence). The CDR3 coding sequence is TGTGCCAGCAGTTTATCGAGCATTAGGACTAGCGGAAGGGGTGTCGGGGAGCTGTTTTTT. It encodes CASSLSSIRTSGRGVGELFF.